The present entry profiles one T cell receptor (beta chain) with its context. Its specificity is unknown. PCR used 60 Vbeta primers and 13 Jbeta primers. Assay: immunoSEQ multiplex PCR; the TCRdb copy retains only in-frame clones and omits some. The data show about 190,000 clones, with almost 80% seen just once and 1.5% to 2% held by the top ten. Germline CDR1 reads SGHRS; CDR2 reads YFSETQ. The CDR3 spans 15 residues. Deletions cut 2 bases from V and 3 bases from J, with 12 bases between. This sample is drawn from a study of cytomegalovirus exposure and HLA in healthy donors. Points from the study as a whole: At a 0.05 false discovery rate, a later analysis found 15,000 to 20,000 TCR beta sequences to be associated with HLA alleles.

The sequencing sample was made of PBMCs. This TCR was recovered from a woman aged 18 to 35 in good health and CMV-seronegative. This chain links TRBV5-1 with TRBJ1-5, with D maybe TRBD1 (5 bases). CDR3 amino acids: CASSLDPGANQPQHF. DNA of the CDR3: TGCGCCAGCAGCTTAGACCCTGGGGCCAATCAGCCCCAGCATTTT.